This T cell receptor beta chain originates from a study of blood T cells in healthy people across ages. V lost 4 bases and J lost 0, with 12 bases in between. CDR3 length equals 14 residues. From germline, CDR1 is DFQATT and CDR2 SNEGSKA (reference sequence). With a J-beta primer mix and a sample-barcoded 5' primer, a second PCR ran about 7 to 11 cycles. TCRdb reprocessed the 5' RACE reads with MiXCR, giving one entry per CDR3 protein. The table has 800,000 or so distinct CDR3 sequences, approximately 25% seen once. The sample was also linked to a second study, of T cells of mothers and their children. That report notes: The people who donated were a few healthy Caucasian mothers and their six children. Unrelated pairs and related pairs have their TCR recombination output shaped similarly by thymic selection.

The V call is TRBV20-1, the J call TRBJ1-1; D remains unclear. What was sequenced was blood. The sequence came from a boy aged 5-17 years in good health. The chain's CDR3 is CSATKAAMNTEAFF. As DNA, the CDR3 is TGCAGTGCTACCAAGGCAGCCATGAACACTGAAGCTTTCTTT.